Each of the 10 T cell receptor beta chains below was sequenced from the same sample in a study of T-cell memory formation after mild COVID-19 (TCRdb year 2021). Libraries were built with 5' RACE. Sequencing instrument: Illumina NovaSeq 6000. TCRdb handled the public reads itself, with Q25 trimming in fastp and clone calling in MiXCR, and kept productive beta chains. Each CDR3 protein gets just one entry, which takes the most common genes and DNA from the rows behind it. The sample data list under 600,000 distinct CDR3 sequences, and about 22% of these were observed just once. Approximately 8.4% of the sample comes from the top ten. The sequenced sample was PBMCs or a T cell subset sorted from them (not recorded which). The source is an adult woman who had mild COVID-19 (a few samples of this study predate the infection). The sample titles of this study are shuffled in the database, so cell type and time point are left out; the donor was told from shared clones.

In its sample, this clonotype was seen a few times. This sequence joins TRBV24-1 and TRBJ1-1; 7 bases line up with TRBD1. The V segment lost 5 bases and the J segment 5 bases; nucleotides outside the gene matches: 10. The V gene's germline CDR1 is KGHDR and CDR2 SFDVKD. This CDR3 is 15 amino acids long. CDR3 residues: CATSVGTVKDTEAFF. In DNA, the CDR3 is TGTGCCACCAGTGTTGGGACAGTTAAAGATACTGAAGCTTTCTTT.

In nucleotides, the CDR3 is TGTGCCAGCAGCTTATCAGGGGTAGCCGTCTACAATGAGCAGTTCTTC. Translation: CASSLSGVAVYNEQFF. The V call is TRBV7-3, the J call TRBJ2-1; a possible D gene is TRBD1 (6 bases). The length of the CDR3 is 16 residues. Germline V gene lookup returns CDR1 SGHTA and CDR2 FQGTGA. The V and J ends lost 2 bases and 3 bases respectively, with 14 bases between them. The full variable domain, in which reference TRBV7-3 and TRBJ2-1 provide the parts outside the CDR3, is GAGVSQTPSNKVTEKGKYVELRCDPISGHTALYWYRQSLGQGPEFLIYFQGTGAADDSGLPNDRFFAVRPEGSVSTLKIQRTERGDSAVYLCASSLSGVAVYNEQFFGPGTRLTVL.

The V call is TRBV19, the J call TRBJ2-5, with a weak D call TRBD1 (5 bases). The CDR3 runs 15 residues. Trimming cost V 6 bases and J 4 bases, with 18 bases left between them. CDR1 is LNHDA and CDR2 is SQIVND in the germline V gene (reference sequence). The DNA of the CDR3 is TGTGCCAGTAGCGTAACAGGTCCTATTCGAGAGACCCAGTACTTC. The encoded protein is CASSVTGPIRETQYF.

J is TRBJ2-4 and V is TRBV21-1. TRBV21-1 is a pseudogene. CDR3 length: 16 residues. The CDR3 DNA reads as TGTGCCAGCAGCAGTTCGAACAGGGTAGCCAAAAACATTCAGTACTTC. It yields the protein CASSSSNRVAKNIQYF.

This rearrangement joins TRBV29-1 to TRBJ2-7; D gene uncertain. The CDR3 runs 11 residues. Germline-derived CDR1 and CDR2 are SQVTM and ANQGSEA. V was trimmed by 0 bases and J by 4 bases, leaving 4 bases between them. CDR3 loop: CSVEDAYEQYF. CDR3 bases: TGCAGCGTTGAAGACGCTTACGAGCAGTACTTC.

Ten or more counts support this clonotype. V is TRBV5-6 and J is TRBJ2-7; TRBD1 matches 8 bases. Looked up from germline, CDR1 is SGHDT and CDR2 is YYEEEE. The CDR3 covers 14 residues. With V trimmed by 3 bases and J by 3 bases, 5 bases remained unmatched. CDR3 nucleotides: TGTGCCAGCAGCTCCGGGACAGGTTACTACGAGCAGTACTTC. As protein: CASSSGTGYYEQYF.

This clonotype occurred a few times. CDR3 residues: CSASTGSTQYF. The CDR3 DNA reads TGCAGTGCTAGTACCGGCTCGACGCAGTATTTT. This chain connects TRBV20-1 to TRBJ2-3; no reliable D call. This CDR3 is built from 11 residues. V lost 3 bases, J lost 9 bases, and 10 bases lay in between. Germline V gene sequence: CDR1 DFQATT, CDR2 SNEGSKA (reference sequence).

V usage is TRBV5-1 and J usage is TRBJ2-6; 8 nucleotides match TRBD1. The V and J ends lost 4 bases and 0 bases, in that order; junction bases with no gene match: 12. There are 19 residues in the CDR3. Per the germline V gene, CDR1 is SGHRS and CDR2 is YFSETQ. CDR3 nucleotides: TGCGCCAGCAGCCTTCACCTCGGGACAGGCCTCTCTGGGGCCAACGTCCTGACTTTC. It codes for CASSLHLGTGLSGANVLTF.

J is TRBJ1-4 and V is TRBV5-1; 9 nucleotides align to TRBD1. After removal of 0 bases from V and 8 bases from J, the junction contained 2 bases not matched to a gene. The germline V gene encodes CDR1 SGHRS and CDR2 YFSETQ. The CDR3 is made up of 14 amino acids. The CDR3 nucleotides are TGCGCCAGCAGCTTGGCCGGACAGGGGGAAAAACTGTTTTTT. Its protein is CASSLAGQGEKLFF.

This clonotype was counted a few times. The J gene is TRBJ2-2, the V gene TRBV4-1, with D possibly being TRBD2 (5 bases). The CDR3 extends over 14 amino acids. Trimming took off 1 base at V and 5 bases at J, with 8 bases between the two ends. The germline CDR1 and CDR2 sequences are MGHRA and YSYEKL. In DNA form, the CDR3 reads TGCGCCAGCAGCCAAGTCACTAGGACCGGGGAGCTGTTTTTT. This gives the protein CASSQVTRTGELFF.